One TCR beta chain is described in this entry. This specimen belongs to a study of T cell changes during pregnancy in multiple sclerosis. CDR1 is LNHNV, CDR2 YYDKDF, per germline (reference sequence). V gave up 0 bases and J gave up 3 bases, with 12 bases separating them. The CDR3 runs to 16 residues. Profiling relied on immunoSEQ multiplex PCR, and the TCRdb table lists in-frame clones only, not all of them. The table lists roughly 53,000 clones, about nine tenths of them singletons. This TCR was sampled from a female donor with multiple sclerosis, enrolled in a pregnancy study. This sample comprised CD8+ T cells from peripheral blood mononuclear cells, obtained before pregnancy. The gene calls are TRBV15 and TRBJ1-3; unclear D gene. The CDR3 nucleotides read TGTGCCACCAGCAGAGATCCCACTCGGGATGGAAACACCATATATTTT. Its protein is CATSRDPTRDGNTIYF.